One sample yielded the 14 T cell receptor beta chains listed below, sequenced in a study of T cells in Graves' hyperthyroidism and ophthalmopathy. TCR beta CDR3 regions were amplified from RNA. First-round RT-PCR of the TCR CDR3 relied on the HTBI primer set. TCRdb itself ran the multiplex PCR reads through MiXCR, one entry per CDR3 protein. The sample holds nearly 600,000 distinct CDR3 sequences, 13% to 15% seen once. The material sequenced was blood. Source of these receptors: a woman under 30 with Graves' ophthalmopathy.

This clonotype was counted ten times or more. This chain uses TRBV20-1 with TRBJ2-5; D remains unclear. Deletions cut 3 bases from V and 3 bases from J, with 20 bases between. Germline values: CDR1 DFQATT, CDR2 SNEGSKA (reference sequence). The CDR3 loop spans 16 amino acids. In DNA, the CDR3 is TGCAGTGCTAGTTCCTCAAAAGCTACGTGGGAAGAGACCCAGTACTTC. It translates to CSASSSKATWEETQYF.

In its sample, this clonotype was seen many times. V usage is TRBV12-3 or TRBV12-4 and J usage is TRBJ1-1; D unresolved. Trimming shortened V by 2 bases and J by 3 bases, and 7 bases separated the two germline ends. The CDR3 is made up of 13 amino acids. As DNA, the CDR3 is TGTGCCAGCAGTTTATTAAGTTACACTGAAGCTTTCTTT. As protein: CASSLLSYTEAFF.

This clonotype was seen many times. This chain uses TRBV7-9 with TRBJ2-1, with D possibly being TRBD1 or TRBD2 (5 bases each). V was trimmed by 7 bases and J by 7 bases, leaving 20 bases between them. CDR1 is SEHNR, CDR2 FQNEAQ, per germline (reference sequence). This CDR3 contains 15 residues. CDR3 sequence (DNA): TGTGCCAGCATCTTCTCCGGGGCAGGGTTGAATGAGCAGTTCTTC. It yields the protein CASIFSGAGLNEQFF.

This clonotype was detected a few times. This rearrangement joins TRBV19 to TRBJ2-1; D unclear. Trimming cost V 1 base and J 6 bases, with 7 bases left between them. In germline, CDR1 is LNHDA, CDR2 SQIVND (reference sequence). This CDR3 spans 13 amino acids. The CDR3 DNA reads as TGTGCCAGTAGTATAGCAACACCCAATGAGCAGTTCTTC. This gives the protein CASSIATPNEQFF.

At least ten counts were recorded for this clonotype. The genes are TRBV7-2 and TRBJ2-3; the match to TRBD2 covers 8 bases. The CDR3 runs 14 residues. CDR1 and CDR2 (germline): SGHTA, FQGNSA. V shed 8 bases, J shed 5 bases, and the junction held 9 bases outside the gene matches. The CDR3 spells CASYTSGMIDTQYF. In nucleotides, the CDR3 is TGTGCCAGCTATACTAGCGGAATGATAGATACGCAGTATTTT.

This clonotype appeared many times. The CDR3 nucleotides read TGTGCCTGGAGCCACGGACAGGGGAGCAATCAGCCCCAGCATTTT. Its translation: CAWSHGQGSNQPQHF. The chain links TRBV30 to TRBJ1-5; 9 bases agree with TRBD1. The CDR3 length is 15 residues. Germline values: CDR1 GTSNPN, CDR2 SVGIG (reference sequence). The V gene end was trimmed by 3 bases and the J gene end by 1 base; junction bases not matched to a gene: 4.

This clonotype was detected once. V is TRBV13 and J is TRBJ2-1; no clear D gene. This CDR3 comprises 11 residues. CDR1 is PRHDT and CDR2 is FYEKMQ in the germline V gene (reference sequence). Deletions cut 2 bases from V and 10 bases from J, with 6 bases between. The CDR3 loop reads CASSLRWEQFF. In DNA form, the CDR3 reads TGTGCCAGCAGCTTACGCTGGGAGCAGTTCTTC. Looking up the rest from reference TRBV13 and TRBJ2-1 gives the full variable domain: AAGVIQSPRHLIKEKRETATLKCYPIPRHDTVYWYQQGPGQDPQFLISFYEKMQSDKGSIPDRFSAQQFSDYHSELNMSSLELGDSALYFCASSLRWEQFFGPGTRLTVL.

The chain joins TRBV13 to TRBJ2-1; TRBD2 agrees at 13 bases. The junction had 12 bases not matched to a gene; V was cut back by 5 bases and J by 5 bases. Germline assignment: CDR1 PRHDT and CDR2 FYEKMQ (reference sequence). CDR3 length: 18 residues. DNA for the CDR3: TGTGCCAGCAGCCCCCGGACTAGCGGGAGTTTTCTGCACAATGAGCAGTTCTTC. It specifies CASSPRTSGSFLHNEQFF.

V and J are TRBV4-1 and TRBJ1-3; D might be TRBD1 (6 bases). The CDR3 sequence is 16 residues long. The V gene's germline CDR1 is MGHRA and CDR2 YSYEKL. Trimming left V 4 bases short and J 4 bases short, with 17 bases between. The CDR3 region has the DNA TGCGCCAGCAGCCCAGGGACGGGACAAACAGGAAACACCATATATTTT. Protein product: CASSPGTGQTGNTIYF.

This clonotype was seen a handful of times. The CDR3 reads CASRYTSVGTDTQYF. CDR3 DNA sequence: TGTGCCAGCAGGTACACTAGTGTGGGGACAGATACGCAGTATTTT. The chain carries TRBV6-1 and TRBJ2-3, with D possibly being TRBD2 (5 bases). V dropped 6 bases and J dropped 3 bases, with 16 bases sitting between them. The CDR3 contains 15 residues. Germline assignment: CDR1 MNHNS and CDR2 SASEGT.

In this sample, this clonotype turned up many times. The chain uses TRBV20-1 and TRBJ2-7, with TRBD2 identical over 10 bases. The CDR3 sequence is 18 residues long. Losses at the gene ends were 2 bases for V and 0 bases for J; bases not matched to a gene: 13. Germline V gene sequence: CDR1 DFQATT, CDR2 SNEGSKA (reference sequence). Here the CDR3 reads CSARPPGTSERSSYEQYF. CDR3 DNA: TGCAGTGCTAGACCACCGGGGACTAGCGAAAGGAGCTCCTACGAGCAGTACTTC.

This clonotype has at least ten counts. V is TRBV24-1 and J is TRBJ2-3; 15 positions agree with TRBD2. CDR3 length: 19 residues. Trimming removed 2 bases from V and 0 bases from J; junction bases left unmatched: 5. CDR1 is KGHDR, CDR2 SFDVKD, per germline. In DNA, the CDR3 is TGTGCCACCAGTGATTACGGACTAGCGGGAGGGCCGAGCACAGATACGCAGTATTTT. It encodes CATSDYGLAGGPSTDTQYF.

This clonotype has a count of ten or more. The rearrangement links TRBV7-9 to TRBJ1-2; 8 bases agree with TRBD1. Germline values: CDR1 SEHNR, CDR2 FQNEAQ (reference sequence). J lost 3 bases, V lost 4 bases, and 1 base had no gene match. The CDR3 consists of 13 residues. The CDR3 here is CASSWDRYYGYTF. CDR3 nucleotides: TGTGCCAGCAGCTGGGACAGGTACTATGGCTACACCTTC.

There are many counts of this clonotype. The CDR3, as DNA: TGTGCCAGCAGTCTGGGACAGCTCGACTTTAACTATGGCTACACCTTC. It is translated as CASSLGQLDFNYGYTF. The chain links TRBV28 to TRBJ1-2; the match to TRBD1 covers 7 bases. In germline, CDR1 is MDHEN, CDR2 SYDVKM. The CDR3 consists of 16 residues. V was clipped by 5 bases and J by 1 base; unmatched bases: 10.